These T cell receptor beta chains were read from a single sample in a study of T-cell memory formation after mild COVID-19. TCRdb ran MiXCR on the 5' RACE reads and lists one entry per CDR3 protein. The table has more than 75,000 distinct CDR3 sequences, roughly 13% seen once. The sample comprised PBMCs or a T cell subset sorted from them (not recorded which). All receptors come from an adult woman who had mild COVID-19 (a few samples of this study predate the infection). Cell type and time point are not known. Both conserved end residues are part of each CDR3. The D gene is left open where the match is weak. Clone size, where shown, is once, few, many, or a class for clones that have expanded.

>few|TRBV7-6|TRBD1|TRBJ2-3
TGTGCCAGCAGCTTAGGACAGGGGACGGATACGCAGTATTTT
CASSLGQGTDTQYF
>few|TRBV5-6|TRBD1|TRBJ2-1
TGTGCCAGCAGCTTGGACAGGGGGCTCTACAATGAGCAGTTCTTC
CASSLDRGLYNEQFF
>.|TRBV20-1|TRBD1|TRBJ2-4
TGCAGTGCTAGAGGGACAGGGGCCGGGATGATTCAGTACTTC
CSARGTGAGMIQYF
>few|TRBV4-1|TRBD1|TRBJ1-2
TGCGCCAGCAGCCAAAAACTTGGGACAGAAGGGAAATATGGCTACACCTTC
CASSQKLGTEGKYGYTF
>many|TRBV11-2|.|TRBJ2-7
TGTGCCAGCAGCTTAGCGGGCGACTCCTACGAGCAGTACTTC
CASSLAGDSYEQYF
>.|TRBV12-3/TRBV12-4|TRBD1|TRBJ1-2
TGTGCCAGCAGTTTTCAGCTGGGACAGGGTATCTTCTATGGCTACACCTTC
CASSFQLGQGIFYGYTF
>few|TRBV28|TRBD1|TRBJ2-7
TGTGCCAGCAGTTTAGGGACAGGGTACTCCTACGAGCAGTACTTC
CASSLGTGYSYEQYF
>.|TRBV24-1|TRBD1|TRBJ2-2
TGTGCCACCAGTGATCCCCAATCGAGCAGGGGGCCGAACACCGGGGAGCTGTTTTTT
CATSDPQSSRGPNTGELFF
>few|TRBV6-2/TRBV6-3|TRBD2|TRBJ2-7
TGTGCCAGCAGTTACGACTCGGGGGGGAGGAGGTTTGTTTTC
CASSYDSGGRRFVF
>.|TRBV5-5|.|TRBJ2-2
TGTGCCAGCAGCTTGCCAGGGTCCGGGGAGCTGTTTTTT
CASSLPGSGELFF
>.|TRBV5-4|TRBD2|TRBJ2-2
TGTGCCAGCAGCTTTCGACTAGCGGGAGTCCCCGGGGAGCTGTTTTTT
CASSFRLAGVPGELFF